The 8 T cell receptor beta chains listed next were all sequenced from one sample in a study of radiation and T cells in renal cell carcinoma. The time point was: blood 2 weeks post-SBRT. The sample's treatment: 15 Gy SBRT to primary tumor, nephrectomy 4 weeks later. Generated by immunoSEQ multiplex PCR, the TCRdb table keeps only in-frame clones and is missing some. The sample has about 130,000 clones; roughly four fifths are singletons. The specimen comprised blood, sampled from a patient whose treatment included radiotherapy and nephrectomy. These receptors all stem from a woman aged 60 to 75 with renal cell carcinoma.

The rearrangement uses TRBV4-2 and TRBJ1-3, with a possible D match to TRBD1 (5 bases). Trimming stripped 0 bases from V and 4 bases from J, with 13 bases between. Germline loops: CDR1 LGHNA, CDR2 YNFKEQ. This CDR3 region has 16 residues. In DNA form, the CDR3 reads TGTGCCAGCAGCCAAGATGGGGACGGCCGCGGAAACACCATATATTTT. Translation: CASSQDGDGRGNTIYF.

The genes are TRBV27 and TRBJ2-7, with 7 bases matching TRBD2. Germline V gives CDR1 MNHEY, CDR2 SMNVEV (reference sequence). CDR3 length equals 17 residues. With 3 bases clipped from V and 1 base from J, the junction kept 12 bases outside the gene matches. CDR3: CASSFQSSGELSYEQYF. Here the CDR3 DNA reads TGTGCCAGCAGTTTCCAGTCAAGCGGGGAACTATCCTACGAGCAGTACTTC.

The genes are TRBV19 and TRBJ1-1; the D gene is possibly TRBD1 (6 bases). CDR3 length equals 16 residues. Germline CDR1 and CDR2: LNHDA and SQIVND (reference sequence). Deletions cut 3 bases from V and 2 bases from J, with 16 bases between. The DNA of the CDR3 is TGTGCCAGTAGTATCCCGATCGACAGGCACAACACTGAAGCTTTCTTT. Protein sequence: CASSIPIDRHNTEAFF.

V is TRBV7-6 and J is TRBJ2-7; D uncertain. Deletions cut 1 base from V and 0 bases from J, with 7 bases between. The CDR3 runs 14 residues. Germline-derived CDR1 and CDR2 are SGHVS and FNYEAQ. In DNA, the CDR3 is TGTGCCAGCAGCTTAGATACGATCTCCTACGAGCAGTACTTC. As protein: CASSLDTISYEQYF. Full variable domain (outside the CDR3, taken from reference TRBV7-6 and TRBJ2-7): GAGVSQSPRYKVTKRGQDVALRCDPISGHVSLYWYRQALGQGPEFLTYFNYEAQQDKSGLPNDRFSAERPEGSISTLTIQRTEQRDSAMYRCASSLDTISYEQYFGPGTRLTVT.

V is TRBV2 and J is TRBJ1-4; the match to TRBD1 covers 7 bases. Per the germline V gene, CDR1 is SNHLY and CDR2 is FYNNEI. The length of the CDR3 is 14 residues. The ends lost 5 bases at V and 7 bases at J; junction bases unmatched: 7. CDR3 sequence (DNA): TGTGCCAGCAGTATGACAGGGATTAGTGAAAAACTGTTTTTT. It yields the protein CASSMTGISEKLFF.

The chain has TRBV19 and TRBJ1-5; D perhaps matches TRBD1 (5 bases). The V and J ends lost 0 bases and 5 bases respectively, with 17 bases between them. Per the germline V gene, CDR1 is LNHDA and CDR2 is SQIVND (reference sequence). This CDR3 is 17 amino acids long. This CDR3 is CASSIDARGAGDQPQHF. CDR3 in DNA: TGTGCCAGTAGTATAGATGCTCGAGGGGCCGGGGATCAGCCCCAGCATTTT.

This chain joins TRBV5-1 and TRBJ1-2; D unresolved. The CDR3 has 14 residues. Germline lookup yields CDR1 SGHRS and CDR2 YFSETQ. Trimming removed 0 bases at V and 6 bases at J, with 12 bases between. This chain's CDR3 is CASSLENSADGYTF. As DNA, the CDR3 is TGCGCCAGCAGCTTGGAGAACTCGGCGGATGGCTACACCTTC.

The V and J genes are TRBV30 and TRBJ2-1; 12 positions agree with TRBD2. Germline lookup yields CDR1 GTSNPN and CDR2 SVGIG (reference sequence). CDR3 length: 16 residues. Trimming removed 5 bases from V and 7 bases from J; junction bases left unmatched: 12. CDR3 nucleotides: TGTGCCTGGGGTGCCAGTCTAGCGGGAGGGTTGAATGAGCAGTTCTTC. The encoded protein is CAWGASLAGGLNEQFF.